The entry below describes one T cell receptor (beta chain). Its target is not known. These data originate in a study of persistence of HIV-infected CD4 T cells. As for the study in general: Blood samples, up to roughly 200 mL, came from multiple time points, except a couple of leukapheresis donors sampled once.

Cells were stimulated with CMV-infected fibroblast lysates at roughly 10 ug/mL. Memory cells lacking CD40L and CD69 with high CD45RO were sorted. The immunoSEQ assay was version 4, run in survey mode. Clones were sequenced by immunoSEQ multiplex PCR, and TCRdb holds only the in-frame ones, with some missing. The data contain fewer than 30,000 clones, approximately 82% of them singletons. V gave up 0 bases and J gave up 1 base; unmatched junction bases: 8. The CDR3 covers 18 residues. Germline V gene lookup returns CDR1 MGHRA and CDR2 YSYEKL. This receptor was identified in an adult man with HIV who was CMV-seropositive. The chain uses TRBV4-1 and TRBJ1-1; 10 bases agree with TRBD1. The sample in question was CD4+ T cells sorted from PBMCs after roughly 18-hour stimulation, obtained from a patient who received antiretroviral therapy. The DNA of the CDR3 is TGCGCCAGCAGCCAAGACGGGGACAGGGGAACTAGGAACACTGAAGCTTTCTTT. This gives the protein CASSQDGDRGTRNTEAFF.